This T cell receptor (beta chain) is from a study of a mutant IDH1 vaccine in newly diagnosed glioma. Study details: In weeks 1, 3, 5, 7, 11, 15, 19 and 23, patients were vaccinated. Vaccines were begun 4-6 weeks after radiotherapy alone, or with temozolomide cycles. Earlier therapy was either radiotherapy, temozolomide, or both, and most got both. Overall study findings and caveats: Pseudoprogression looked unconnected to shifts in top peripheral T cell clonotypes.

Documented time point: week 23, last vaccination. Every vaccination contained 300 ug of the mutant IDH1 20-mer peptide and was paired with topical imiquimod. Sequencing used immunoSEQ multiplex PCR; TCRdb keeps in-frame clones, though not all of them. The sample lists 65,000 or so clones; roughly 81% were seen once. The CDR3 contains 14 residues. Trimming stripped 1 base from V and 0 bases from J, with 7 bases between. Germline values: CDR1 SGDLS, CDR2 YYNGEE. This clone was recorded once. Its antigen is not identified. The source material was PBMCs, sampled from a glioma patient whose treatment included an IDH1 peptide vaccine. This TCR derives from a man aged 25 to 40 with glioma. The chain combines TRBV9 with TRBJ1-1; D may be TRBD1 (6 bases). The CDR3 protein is CASSVQGMNTEAFF. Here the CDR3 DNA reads TGTGCCAGCAGCGTACAGGGGATGAACACTGAAGCTTTCTTT.